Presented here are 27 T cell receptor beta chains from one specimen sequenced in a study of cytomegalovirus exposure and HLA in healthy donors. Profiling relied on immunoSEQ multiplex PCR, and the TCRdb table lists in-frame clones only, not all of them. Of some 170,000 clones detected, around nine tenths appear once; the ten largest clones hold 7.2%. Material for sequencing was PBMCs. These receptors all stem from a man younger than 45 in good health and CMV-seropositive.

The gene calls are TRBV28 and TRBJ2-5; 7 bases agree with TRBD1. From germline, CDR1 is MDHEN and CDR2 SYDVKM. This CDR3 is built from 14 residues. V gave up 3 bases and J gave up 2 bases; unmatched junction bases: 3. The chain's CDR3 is CASSFRQGQETQYF. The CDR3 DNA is TGTGCCAGCAGTTTCCGACAGGGACAAGAGACCCAGTACTTC. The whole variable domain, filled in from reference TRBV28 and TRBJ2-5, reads DVKVTQSSRYLVKRTGEKVFLECVQDMDHENMFWYRQDPGLGLRLIYFSYDVKMKEKGDIPEGYSVSREKKERFSLILESASTNQTSMYLCASSFRQGQETQYFGPGTRLLVL.

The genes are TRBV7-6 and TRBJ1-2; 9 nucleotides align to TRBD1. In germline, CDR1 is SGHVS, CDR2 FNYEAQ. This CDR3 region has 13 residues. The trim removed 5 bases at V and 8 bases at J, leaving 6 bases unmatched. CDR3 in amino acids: CASSTLQGAGYTF. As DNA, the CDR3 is TGTGCCAGCAGCACCCTACAGGGGGCAGGCTACACCTTC.

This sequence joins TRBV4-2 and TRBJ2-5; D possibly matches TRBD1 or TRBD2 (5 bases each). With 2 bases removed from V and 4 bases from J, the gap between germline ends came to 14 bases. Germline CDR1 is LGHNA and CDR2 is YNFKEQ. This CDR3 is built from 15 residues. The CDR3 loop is CASSQILGVAETQYF. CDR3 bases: TGTGCCAGCAGCCAAATTTTGGGGGTGGCAGAGACCCAGTACTTC.

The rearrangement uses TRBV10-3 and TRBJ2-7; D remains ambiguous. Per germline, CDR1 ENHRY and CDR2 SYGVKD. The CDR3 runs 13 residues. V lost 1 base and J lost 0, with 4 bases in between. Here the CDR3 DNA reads TGTGCCATCAGTGAGTACTCCTCCTACGAGCAGTACTTC. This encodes CAISEYSSYEQYF.

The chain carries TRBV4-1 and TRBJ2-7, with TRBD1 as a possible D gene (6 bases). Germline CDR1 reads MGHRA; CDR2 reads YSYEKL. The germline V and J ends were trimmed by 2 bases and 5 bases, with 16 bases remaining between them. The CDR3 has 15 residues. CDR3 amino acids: CASSQFWGRGHEQYF. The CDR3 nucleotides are TGCGCCAGCAGCCAATTTTGGGGCAGGGGCCACGAGCAGTACTTC.

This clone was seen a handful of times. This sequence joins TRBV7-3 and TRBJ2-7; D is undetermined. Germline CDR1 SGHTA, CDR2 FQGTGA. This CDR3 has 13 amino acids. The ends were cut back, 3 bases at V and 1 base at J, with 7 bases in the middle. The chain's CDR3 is CASSFVGSYEQYF. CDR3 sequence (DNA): TGTGCCAGCAGCTTTGTAGGTTCCTACGAGCAGTACTTC.

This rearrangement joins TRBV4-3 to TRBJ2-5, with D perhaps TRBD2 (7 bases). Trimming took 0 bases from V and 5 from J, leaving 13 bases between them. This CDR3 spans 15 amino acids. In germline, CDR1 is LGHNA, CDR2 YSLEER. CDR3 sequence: CASSQDWGGGETQYF. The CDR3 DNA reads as TGCGCCAGCAGCCAAGATTGGGGGGGCGGCGAGACCCAGTACTTC.

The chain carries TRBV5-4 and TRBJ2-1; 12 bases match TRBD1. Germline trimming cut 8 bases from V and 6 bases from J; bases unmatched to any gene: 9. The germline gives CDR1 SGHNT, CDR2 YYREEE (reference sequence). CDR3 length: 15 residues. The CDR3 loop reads CASKRLGQGANEQFF. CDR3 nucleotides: TGTGCCAGTAAGCGATTGGGACAGGGGGCCAATGAGCAGTTCTTC.

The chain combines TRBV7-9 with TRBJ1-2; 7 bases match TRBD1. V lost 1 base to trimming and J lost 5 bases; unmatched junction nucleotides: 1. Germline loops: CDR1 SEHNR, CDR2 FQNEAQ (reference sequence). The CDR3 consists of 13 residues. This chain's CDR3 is CASSLDRGYGYTF. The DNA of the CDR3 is TGTGCCAGCAGCTTAGACAGGGGTTATGGCTACACCTTC. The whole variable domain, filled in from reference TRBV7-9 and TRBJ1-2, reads DTGVSQNPRHKITKRGQNVTFRCDPISEHNRLYWYRQTLGQGPEFLTYFQNEAQLEKSRLLSDRFSAERPKGSFSTLEIQRTEQGDSAMYLCASSLDRGYGYTFGSGTRLTVV.

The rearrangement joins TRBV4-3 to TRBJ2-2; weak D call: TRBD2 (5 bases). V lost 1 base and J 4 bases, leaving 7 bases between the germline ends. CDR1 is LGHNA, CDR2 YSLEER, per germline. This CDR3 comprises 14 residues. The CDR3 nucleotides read TGCGCCAGCAGCCAAGCGGGGTCCACCGGGGAGCTGTTTTTT. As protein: CASSQAGSTGELFF.

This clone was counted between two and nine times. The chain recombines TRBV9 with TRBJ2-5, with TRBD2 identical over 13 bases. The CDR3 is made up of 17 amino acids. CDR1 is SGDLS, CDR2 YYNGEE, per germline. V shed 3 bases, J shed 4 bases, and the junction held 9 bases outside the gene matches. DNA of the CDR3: TGTGCCAGCAGCGAGGGAGAACTAGCGGGAGGGGGAGAGACCCAGTACTTC. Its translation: CASSEGELAGGGETQYF.

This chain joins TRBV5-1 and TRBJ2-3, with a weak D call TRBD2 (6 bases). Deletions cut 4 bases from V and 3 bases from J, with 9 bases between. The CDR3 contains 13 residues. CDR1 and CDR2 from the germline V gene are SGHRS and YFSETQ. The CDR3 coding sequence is TGCGCCAGCAGCGACGGGAGAACAGATACGCAGTATTTT. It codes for CASSDGRTDTQYF.

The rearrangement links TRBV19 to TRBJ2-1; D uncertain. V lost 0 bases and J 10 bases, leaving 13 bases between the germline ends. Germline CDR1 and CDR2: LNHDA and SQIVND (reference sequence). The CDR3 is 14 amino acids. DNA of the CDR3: TGTGCCAGTAGTATAGAGTTAGGGTATGAAGAGCAGTTCTTC. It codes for CASSIELGYEEQFF.

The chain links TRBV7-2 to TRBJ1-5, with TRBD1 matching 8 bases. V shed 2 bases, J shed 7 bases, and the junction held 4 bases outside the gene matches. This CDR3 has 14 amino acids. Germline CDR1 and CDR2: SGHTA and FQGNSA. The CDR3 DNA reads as TGTGCCAGCAGCTTACAGGGGGCCGGGCAGCCCCAGCATTTT. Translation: CASSLQGAGQPQHF.

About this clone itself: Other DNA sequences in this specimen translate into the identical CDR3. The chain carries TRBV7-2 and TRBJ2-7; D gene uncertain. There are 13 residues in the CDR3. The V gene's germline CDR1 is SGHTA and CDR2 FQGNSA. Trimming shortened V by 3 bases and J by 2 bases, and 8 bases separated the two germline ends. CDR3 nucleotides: TGTGCCAGCAGCTTGTCACCTACCTACGAGCAGTACTTC. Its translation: CASSLSPTYEQYF.

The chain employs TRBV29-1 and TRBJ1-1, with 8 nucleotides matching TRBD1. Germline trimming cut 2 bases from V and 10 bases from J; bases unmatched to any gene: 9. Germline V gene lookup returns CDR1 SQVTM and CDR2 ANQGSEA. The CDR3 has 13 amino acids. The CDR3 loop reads CSVERAGGEGAFF. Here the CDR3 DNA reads TGCAGCGTTGAAAGGGCAGGGGGCGAGGGAGCTTTCTTT. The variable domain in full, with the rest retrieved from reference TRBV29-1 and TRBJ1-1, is SAVISQKPSRDICQRGTSLTIQCQVDSQVTMMFWYRQQPGQSLTLIATANQGSEATYESGFVIDKFPISRPNLTFSTLTVSNMSPEDSSIYLCSVERAGGEGAFFGQGTRLTVV.

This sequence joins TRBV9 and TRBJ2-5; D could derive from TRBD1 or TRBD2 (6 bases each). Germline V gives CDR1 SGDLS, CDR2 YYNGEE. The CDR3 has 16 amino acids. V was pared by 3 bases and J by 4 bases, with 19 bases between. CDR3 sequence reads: CASSGLGGGPGETQYF. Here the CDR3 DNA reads TGTGCCAGCAGCGGCCTAGGAGGGGGGCCGGGAGAGACCCAGTACTTC. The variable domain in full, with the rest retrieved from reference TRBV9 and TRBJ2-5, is DSGVTQTPKHLITATGQRVTLRCSPRSGDLSVYWYQQSLDQGLQFLIQYYNGEERAKGNILERFSAQQFPDLHSELNLSSLELGDSALYFCASSGLGGGPGETQYFGPGTRLLVL.

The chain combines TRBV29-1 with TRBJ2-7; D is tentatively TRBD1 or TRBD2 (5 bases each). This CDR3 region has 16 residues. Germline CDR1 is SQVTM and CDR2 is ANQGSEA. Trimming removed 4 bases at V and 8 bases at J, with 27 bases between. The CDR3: CSVGGLFRDPSPQQYF. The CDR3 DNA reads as TGCAGCGTTGGGGGGTTATTCCGGGACCCCTCCCCACAGCAGTACTTC.

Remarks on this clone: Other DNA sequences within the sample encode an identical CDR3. DNA for the CDR3: TGTGCCAGCAGTTTGGGACAGAGTAATCAGCCCCAGCATTTT. Protein: CASSLGQSNQPQHF. The genes are TRBV28 and TRBJ1-5; 7 nucleotides agree with TRBD1. The V gene's germline CDR1 is MDHEN and CDR2 SYDVKM. The CDR3 is made up of 14 amino acids. After removal of 3 bases from V and 4 bases from J, the junction contained 3 bases not matched to a gene. The full variable domain, with the rest looked up from reference TRBV28 and TRBJ1-5, is DVKVTQSSRYLVKRTGEKVFLECVQDMDHENMFWYRQDPGLGLRLIYFSYDVKMKEKGDIPEGYSVSREKKERFSLILESASTNQTSMYLCASSLGQSNQPQHFGDGTRLSIL.

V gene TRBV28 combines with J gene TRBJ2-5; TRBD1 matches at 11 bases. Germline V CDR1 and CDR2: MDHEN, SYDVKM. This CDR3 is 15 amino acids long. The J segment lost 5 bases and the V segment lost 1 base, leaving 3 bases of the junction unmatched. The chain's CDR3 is CASSLLDRGLETQYF. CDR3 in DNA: TGTGCCAGCAGTTTATTGGACAGGGGGCTGGAGACCCAGTACTTC. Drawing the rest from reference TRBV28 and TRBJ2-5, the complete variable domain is DVKVTQSSRYLVKRTGEKVFLECVQDMDHENMFWYRQDPGLGLRLIYFSYDVKMKEKGDIPEGYSVSREKKERFSLILESASTNQTSMYLCASSLLDRGLETQYFGPGTRLLVL.

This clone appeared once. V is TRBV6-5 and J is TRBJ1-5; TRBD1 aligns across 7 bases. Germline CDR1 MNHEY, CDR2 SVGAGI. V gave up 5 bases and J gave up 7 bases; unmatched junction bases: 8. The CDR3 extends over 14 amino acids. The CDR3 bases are TGTGCCAGCAGTAGCCGACAGGGATGGCAGCCCCAGCATTTT. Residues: CASSSRQGWQPQHF.

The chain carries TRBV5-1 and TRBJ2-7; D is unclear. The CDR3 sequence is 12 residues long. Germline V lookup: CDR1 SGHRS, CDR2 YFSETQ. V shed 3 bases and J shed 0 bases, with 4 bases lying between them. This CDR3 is CASSSNSYEQYF. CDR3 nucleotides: TGCGCCAGCAGCTCGAACTCCTACGAGCAGTACTTC.

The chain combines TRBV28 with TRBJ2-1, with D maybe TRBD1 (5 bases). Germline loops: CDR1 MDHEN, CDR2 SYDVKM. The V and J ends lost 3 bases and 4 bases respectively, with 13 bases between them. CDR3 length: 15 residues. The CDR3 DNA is TGTGCCAGCAGTTTGGTGGGGCGGCTATACAATGAGCAGTTCTTC. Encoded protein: CASSLVGRLYNEQFF.

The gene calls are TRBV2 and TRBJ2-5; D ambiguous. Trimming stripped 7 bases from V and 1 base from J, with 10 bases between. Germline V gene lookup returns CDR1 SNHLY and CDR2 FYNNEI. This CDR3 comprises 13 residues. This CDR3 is CASNDVFQETQYF. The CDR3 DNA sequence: TGTGCCAGCAATGATGTGTTCCAAGAGACCCAGTACTTC.

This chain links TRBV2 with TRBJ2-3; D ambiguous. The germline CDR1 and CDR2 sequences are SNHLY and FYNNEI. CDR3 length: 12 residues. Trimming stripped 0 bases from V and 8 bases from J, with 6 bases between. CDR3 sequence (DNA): TGTGCCAGCAGTGAAGCGCTAGGTACGCAGTATTTT. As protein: CASSEALGTQYF.

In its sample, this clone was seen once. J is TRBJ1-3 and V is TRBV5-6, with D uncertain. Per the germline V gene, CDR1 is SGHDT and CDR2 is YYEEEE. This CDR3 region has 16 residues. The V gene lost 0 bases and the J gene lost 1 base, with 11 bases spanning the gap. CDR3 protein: CASSLDSGVSGNTIYF. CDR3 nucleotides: TGTGCCAGCAGCTTGGACAGCGGGGTATCTGGAAACACCATATATTTT.

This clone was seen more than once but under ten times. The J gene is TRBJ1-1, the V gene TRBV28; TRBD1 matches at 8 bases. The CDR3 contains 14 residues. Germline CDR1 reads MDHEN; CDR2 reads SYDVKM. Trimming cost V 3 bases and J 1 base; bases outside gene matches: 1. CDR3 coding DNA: TGTGCCAGCAGTTTGCAGGGGGCGAACACTGAAGCTTTCTTT. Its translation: CASSLQGANTEAFF.